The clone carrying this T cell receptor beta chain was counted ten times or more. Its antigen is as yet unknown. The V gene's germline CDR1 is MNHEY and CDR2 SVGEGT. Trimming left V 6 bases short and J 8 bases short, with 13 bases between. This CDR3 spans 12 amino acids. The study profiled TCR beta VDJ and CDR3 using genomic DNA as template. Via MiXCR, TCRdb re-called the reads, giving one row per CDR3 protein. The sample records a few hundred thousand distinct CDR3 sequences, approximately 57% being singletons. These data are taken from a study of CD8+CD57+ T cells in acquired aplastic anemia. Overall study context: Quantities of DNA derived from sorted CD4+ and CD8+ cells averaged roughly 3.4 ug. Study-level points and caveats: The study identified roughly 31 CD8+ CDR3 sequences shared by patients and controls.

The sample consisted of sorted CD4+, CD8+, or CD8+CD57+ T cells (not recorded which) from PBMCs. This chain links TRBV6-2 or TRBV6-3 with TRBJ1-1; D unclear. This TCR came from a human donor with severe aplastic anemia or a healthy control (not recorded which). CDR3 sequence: CASSRYLSEAFF. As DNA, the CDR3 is TGTGCCAGCAGCCGTTATCTTAGCGAAGCTTTCTTT.